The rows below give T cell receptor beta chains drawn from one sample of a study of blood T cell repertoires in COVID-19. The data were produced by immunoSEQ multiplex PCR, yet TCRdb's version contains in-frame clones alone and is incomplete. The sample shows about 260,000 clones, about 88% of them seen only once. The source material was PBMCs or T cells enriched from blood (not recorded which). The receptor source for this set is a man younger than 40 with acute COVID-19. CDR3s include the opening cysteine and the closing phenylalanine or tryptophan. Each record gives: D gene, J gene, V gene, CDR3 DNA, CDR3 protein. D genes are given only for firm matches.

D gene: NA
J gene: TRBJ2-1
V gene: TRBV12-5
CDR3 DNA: TGTGCTAGTGGTTTGGTAGAGGGCTACTACAATGAGCAGTTCTTC
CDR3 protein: CASGLVEGYYNEQFF

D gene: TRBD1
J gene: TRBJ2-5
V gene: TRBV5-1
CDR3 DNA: TGCGCCAGCAGCAAACCCCGGGACAGGGAGACCCAGTACTTC
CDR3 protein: CASSKPRDRETQYF

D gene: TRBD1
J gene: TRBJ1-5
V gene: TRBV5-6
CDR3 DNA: TGTGCCAGCACTATACAGGGGGATCAGCCCCAGCATTTT
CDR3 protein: CASTIQGDQPQHF

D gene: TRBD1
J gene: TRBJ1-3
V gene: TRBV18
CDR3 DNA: TGTGCCAGCTCTCAAACAGGGGGCAGCGGGAACACCATATATTTT
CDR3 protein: CASSQTGGSGNTIYF

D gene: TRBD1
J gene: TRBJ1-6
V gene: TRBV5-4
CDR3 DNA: TGTGCCAGCAGTTACGGGGGACAGCTTAATTCACCCCTCCACTTT
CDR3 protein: CASSYGGQLNSPLHF

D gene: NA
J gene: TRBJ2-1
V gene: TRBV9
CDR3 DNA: TGTGCCAGCAGCGACACCCTTTTTGATGAGCAGTTCTTC
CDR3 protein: CASSDTLFDEQFF

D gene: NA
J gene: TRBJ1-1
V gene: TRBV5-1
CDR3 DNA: TGTGCCAGCAGCTCCCCCGGCATTAGGGGTTACACTGAAGCTTTCTTT
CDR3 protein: CASSSPGIRGYTEAFF

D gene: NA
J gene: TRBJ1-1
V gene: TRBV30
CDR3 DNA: TGTGCCTGGAGTGTCAGGCAGACGATGAACACTGAAGCTTTCTTT
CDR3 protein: CAWSVRQTMNTEAFF

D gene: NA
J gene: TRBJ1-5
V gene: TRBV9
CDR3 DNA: TGTGCCAGCAGCGTAGGACTCAGTAGCAATCAGCCCCAGCATTTT
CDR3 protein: CASSVGLSSNQPQHF

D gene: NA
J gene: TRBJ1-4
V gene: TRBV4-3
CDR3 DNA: TGCGCCAGCAGCCAAGATACAGGCCTTAATGAAAAACTGTTTTTT
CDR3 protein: CASSQDTGLNEKLFF

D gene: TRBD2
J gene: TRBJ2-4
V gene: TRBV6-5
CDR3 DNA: TGTGCCAGCAGTTCCTCGGGACTAGGTTTATCCATTCAGTACTTC
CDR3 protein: CASSSSGLGLSIQYF

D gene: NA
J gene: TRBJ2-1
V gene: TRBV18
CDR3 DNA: TGTGCCAGCTCACCCACGACGGGTGGCTCCTACAATGAGCAGTTCTTC
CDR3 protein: CASSPTTGGSYNEQFF